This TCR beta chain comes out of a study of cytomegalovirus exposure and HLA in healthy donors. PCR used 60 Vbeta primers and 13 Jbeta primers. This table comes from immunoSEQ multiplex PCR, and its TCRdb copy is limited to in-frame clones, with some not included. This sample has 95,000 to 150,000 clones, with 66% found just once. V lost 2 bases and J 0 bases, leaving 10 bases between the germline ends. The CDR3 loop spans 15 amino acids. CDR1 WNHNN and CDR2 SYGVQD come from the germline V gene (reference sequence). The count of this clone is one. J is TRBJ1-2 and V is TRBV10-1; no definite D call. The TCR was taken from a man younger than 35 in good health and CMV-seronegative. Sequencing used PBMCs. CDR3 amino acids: CASSENVGANYGYTF. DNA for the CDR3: TGCGCCAGCAGTGAGAACGTGGGAGCTAACTATGGCTACACCTTC.